The source of this T cell receptor (beta chain) is a study of early T cells in non-severe SARS-CoV-2 infection (dated by TCRdb to 2020 to 2023). In the study overall: Because TCR sequencing was done on bulk RNA from unsorted whole blood, the alpha and beta chains could not be paired.

The germline V gene encodes CDR1 ENHRY and CDR2 SYGVKD. Its CDR3 holds 14 amino acids, cysteine through phenylalanine. The sequence is cut down to CDR3 DNA, 42 bases in frame from base 1. The junction shows trimming of 10 bases on V and 3 bases on J, and the gene matches do not reach 10 bases of it. About this clonotype: Its recognized antigen is unknown. No qualities accompany the bases; no much larger clone lies one base away.

A case-control design nested within a healthcare worker cohort in London, UK, was used, with weekly nasopharyngeal swab PCR tests and blood sampling performed. Healthcare workers were recruited between 23 and 31 March 2020, during the week of the UK lockdown, and were followed weekly for up to about 16 weeks. Receptors were amplified or captured by 5' RACE. TCRdb records NextSeq 500 as the sequencer. To correct for sequencing error and PCR bias, the TCR library protocol tagged individual cDNA molecules with unique molecular identifiers. Sequencing covered both TCR alpha and beta chains, and within each sample the abundances of alpha and beta sequences were tightly co-correlated. In the original analysis: V gene, J gene and CDR3 annotation of TCR sequences was performed with Decombinator V4. TCRs were defined as expanded if a significant change between any two time points was detected under a Poisson model with p below 0.0001. TCR abundances were normalised to the total number of TCRs sequenced in each sample and reported as counts per million. TRAV1-2 paired with TRAJ12, TRAJ20 or TRAJ33 defined MAIT TCRs, while TRAV10 paired with TRAJ18 defined iNKT TCRs. VDJdb, accessed 1 November 2021, was searched for CMV, EBV and SARS-CoV-2 annotated TCRs, with TCRs annotated for multiple antigens excluded. In TCRdb, the public reads were trimmed at Q25 with fastp and aligned with MiXCR, with productive beta chains retained. A single entry per CDR3 protein holds the most common genes and DNA from its merged rows. These V and J calls rely on TCRdb rather than the paper's analysis. Within this sample are 100,000 to 150,000 distinct CDR3 sequences, with 15% of them counted one time only. 20% to 25% of the sample rests with the top ten.

General study outcomes and caveats: Matching against VDJdb was skewed toward anti-spike CD8 responses, likely underestimated virus-specific expansions, and missed private and CD4 specificities.

The chain employs TRBV10-3 and TRBJ2-7, and 9 bases in between align with TRBD2. This receptor was taken from an adult who was a healthcare worker with PCR-confirmed SARS-CoV-2 infection or an uninfected control (not recorded which). The material sequenced was whole blood. The CDR3 sequence is CATQIAGEYYEQYF. DNA sequence: TGTGCCACCCAAATAGCGGGGGAGTACTACGAGCAGTACTTC.